Listed here is a single T cell receptor (beta chain). Only a few counts were recorded for this clonotype. Its target antigen remains unknown. Base qualities are not provided; no much larger clone lies one nucleotide away. CDR1 and CDR2 are read off the germline V gene as ENHRY and SYGVKD. Reading from cysteine to phenylalanine, the CDR3 counts 15 amino acids. CDR3 DNA only is kept here, 45 bases in frame from base 1. Trimmed from V: 2 bases; trimmed from J: 3 bases; junction bases lacking a gene match: 4. The data belong to a study of blood T cells in healthy people across ages (dated by TCRdb to about 2015). Some background on the complete study: In model experiments, roughly one uniquely barcoded TCR beta cDNA molecule per two T cells was captured by template switching. Using deep sequencing normalized with unique cDNA molecular identifiers, the study measured how TCR beta repertoire diversity changes with age. The donors were divided into four age groups: young (average around 16 years), middle-aged (under 40), aged (around 59) and long-lived (82). Donors of different ages were randomly distributed across sequencing lanes to avoid experimental bias. Two additional independent replicas of 1 million unique cDNA reads from the same blood draw were analyzed for two donors (one aged 18 to 29 and one aged 80 or older). The investigation overall reported the following: Bulk unsorted PBMC profiling prevented conclusive comparison of naive and antigen-experienced compartments. Compared with the aged group, more naive CD4+ T cells, fewer expanded clones and increased TCR diversity were shown by the long-lived group, suggesting age selection. The percentage of naive T cells measured by flow cytometry correlated strongly with observed TCR beta diversity. As age increased, observed TCR beta diversity per million T cells dropped in a roughly linear way, and a significant reduction was already evident by age 40. Donor CMV infection status was unknown, potentially confounding age-related changes in expanded clonotypes. Estimates of total diversity based on one million sequenced T cells were regarded as lower bounds and as underestimates.

The method was 5' RACE. The instrument was an Illumina HiSeq 2500. The second PCR ran for roughly 7 to 12 cycles and used a J-beta primer mix along with a sample-barcoded 5' primer. A template-switch 5' adaptor carrying 12 random nucleotides introduced a unique molecular identifier onto each TCR beta cDNA molecule. Each sample yielded at least 2.5 million CDR3-containing paired-end reads. All of the RNA was converted into first-strand cDNA using the Mint cDNA synthesis kit, with a TRBC-specific oligonucleotide serving as the primer. Following uracil-DNA glycosylase treatment, all cDNA underwent a first 18-cycle PCR with the universal primers M1SS and BC2_uni_R. The study's processing was this. Each sample was normalized by randomly selecting 1 million high-quality reads, each carrying a distinct molecular identifier. Reads with shared molecular identifiers were discarded instead of being binned into consensus sequences. CDR3 identification, clonotype clustering and error correction used MiTCR with a Q25 quality threshold and the strictest error-elimination algorithm. A nonparametric unseen species model using Euler transformation provided a lower-bound estimate of total TCR beta diversity. Through fastp at Q25 and MiXCR, TCRdb rebuilt clones from the public reads, retaining in-frame beta chains. Rows merge per CDR3 protein into single entries with the most common DNA and genes. The V and J calls reflect TCRdb's pipeline rather than the authors' work. The sample records 1.5 million to 1.8 million distinct CDR3 sequences, approximately 39% of which are singletons. 4% of the sample rests with the top ten.

Donors were a few dozen systemically healthy Caucasian individuals from Russia aged roughly 6 to 90 years. Each donor gave about 10 milliliters of peripheral blood, drawn into EDTA-treated Vacutainer tubes. Ficoll-Paque density-gradient centrifugation was used to isolate PBMCs, with at least 7 million obtained per sample. Trizol reagent was used to extract total RNA from the PBMCs, yielding at least 6 micrograms per sample. For every donor, an aliquot of PBMCs went through flow cytometry to measure the percentages of naive CD45RAhigh/CD27high T cells. The sequence joins TRBV10-3 to TRBJ2-7; 10 central nucleotides agree with TRBD1. Sequenced: blood. The TCR sequence derives from a woman between 18 and 29 years old in good health. Read as DNA, the sequence is TGTGCCATCAGTGAGCCGGGACAGGGGTTCTACGAGCAGTACTTC. The translation is CAISEPGQGFYEQYF.